This TCR beta chain emerged from a study of neurological immune-mediated disorders. One entry per CDR3 protein results from TCRdb running MiXCR on the 5' RACE reads. In the table there are some 65,000 distinct CDR3 sequences, 4.1% of which are singletons. The sample holds many counts of this clonotype. This CDR3 spans 15 amino acids. Germline V gene lookup returns CDR1 SGHTA and CDR2 FQGNSA. Trimming cost V 5 bases and J 2 bases, with 13 bases left between them. This receptor was identified in a man aged 45 to 65 with multiple sclerosis. Sequencing was carried out using PBMCs. This chain uses TRBV7-2 with TRBJ1-5, with a weak D call TRBD1 (6 bases). The CDR3 region is CASSLTGLGNQPQHF. CDR3 coding DNA: TGTGCCAGCAGCCTTACAGGGTTAGGCAATCAGCCCCAGCATTTT. The whole variable domain, remainder taken from reference TRBV7-2 and TRBJ1-5, is GAGVSQSPSNKVTEKGKDVELRCDPISGHTALYWYRQSLGQGLEFLIYFQGNSAPDKSGLPSDRFSAERTGGSVSTLTIQRTQQEDSAVYLCASSLTGLGNQPQHFGDGTRLSIL.